Listed below are T cell receptor beta chains from one sample, sequenced in a study of early T cells in non-severe SARS-CoV-2 infection. From the 5' RACE reads, TCRdb called clonotypes with MiXCR, one entry per CDR3 protein. The sample has approximately 70,000 distinct CDR3 sequences; roughly 12% are singletons. Sequences were obtained from whole blood. All receptors derive from an adult who was a healthcare worker with PCR-confirmed SARS-CoV-2 infection or an uninfected control (not recorded which). The CDR3 runs from the conserved cysteine through the conserved F or W. The D gene is left open where the match is weak. Some rows mark clone size as missing; the rest say once, few, many or name a class of expanded clone.

J gene,clone size,D gene,CDR3 length,V gene,CDR3 protein,CDR3 DNA
TRBJ1-1,NA,TRBD1,14,TRBV13,CASSSRDRNTEAFF,TGTGCCAGCAGCTCGCGGGACAGGAACACTGAAGCTTTCTTT
TRBJ2-7,NA,NA,16,TRBV6-6,CASVSSGTASSYEQYF,TGTGCCAGCGTGAGCTCCGGGACGGCAAGCTCCTACGAGCAGTACTTC
TRBJ1-2,NA,TRBD1,17,TRBV19,CASSGPGQGRGSYGYTF,TGTGCCAGTAGTGGGCCGGGACAGGGTAGAGGAAGCTATGGCTACACCTTC
TRBJ2-2,few,NA,17,TRBV7-2,CASSDKILSRDTGELFF,TGTGCCAGCAGCGACAAGATACTTTCCCGCGACACCGGGGAGCTGTTTTTT
TRBJ1-3,many,NA,15,TRBV9,CASSVVAGPGNTIYF,TGTGCCAGCAGCGTAGTGGCAGGGCCCGGAAACACCATATATTTT
TRBJ1-6,many,NA,16,TRBV28,CASSLNEGWNNSPLHF,TGTGCCAGCAGTTTAAACGAAGGGTGGAATAATTCACCCCTCCACTTT
TRBJ2-1,few,TRBD2,14,TRBV2,CASSEVTRSGKQFF,TGTGCCAGCAGTGAAGTTACTAGGAGCGGGAAGCAGTTCTTC
TRBJ2-2,few,TRBD2,15,TRBV10-2,CASTLLAGATGELFF,TGCGCCAGCACCCTACTAGCGGGAGCCACCGGGGAGCTGTTTTTT
TRBJ1-2,NA,TRBD1,16,TRBV19,CASSFSPGQGMFGYTF,TGTGCCAGTAGTTTTTCACCCGGACAGGGGATGTTTGGCTACACCTTC
TRBJ1-6,many,NA,14,TRBV12-5,CASGGSSYNSPLHF,TGTGCTAGTGGGGGGAGCTCCTATAATTCACCCCTCCACTTT
TRBJ2-2,few,TRBD1,15,TRBV5-5,CASSFGTGPTGELFF,TGTGCCAGCAGCTTCGGGACAGGGCCCACCGGGGAGCTGTTTTTT
TRBJ2-7,many,NA,13,TRBV11-2,CASSRGETYEQYF,TGTGCCAGCAGCCGAGGGGAAACCTACGAGCAGTACTTC
TRBJ2-7,many,NA,16,TRBV19,CASSTPPGLASYEQYF,TGTGCCAGTAGTACCCCCCCGGGGCTAGCGAGTTACGAGCAGTACTTC
TRBJ2-7,few,NA,15,TRBV7-9,CASSSVDPLAYEQYF,TGTGCCAGCAGCTCCGTTGACCCGCTAGCCTACGAGCAGTACTTC
TRBJ2-7,many,NA,13,TRBV29-1,CSVEDRGTRGRYF,TGCAGCGTTGAAGATCGTGGGACCCGGGGTAGATACTTC
TRBJ2-1,many,NA,11,TRBV2,CASSVNNEQFF,TGTGCCAGCAGTGTCAACAATGAGCAGTTCTTC
TRBJ2-3,many,NA,19,TRBV7-8,CASRERVRLFGGSTDTQYF,TGTGCCAGCAGAGAGCGGGTCCGTCTTTTTGGCGGTAGCACAGATACGCAGTATTTT
TRBJ1-5,few,NA,15,TRBV25-1,CASSPLGRDNQPQHF,TGTGCCAGCAGTCCCCTAGGACGGGACAATCAGCCCCAGCATTTT
TRBJ2-2,NA,TRBD1,16,TRBV9,CASSVVGTGVGGELFF,TGTGCCAGCAGCGTTGTAGGGACAGGGGTTGGCGGGGAGCTGTTTTTT
TRBJ2-6,many,NA,16,TRBV6-6,CASSYSTGSGANVLTF,TGTGCCAGCAGTTACTCGACCGGGTCTGGGGCCAACGTCCTGACTTTC
TRBJ2-6,many,NA,17,TRBV7-9,CASSVQGTGLGANVLTF,TGTGCCAGCAGCGTACAGGGTACTGGCTTAGGGGCCAACGTCCTGACTTTC
TRBJ2-3,NA,NA,11,TRBV29-1,CSVIREDTQYF,TGCAGCGTTATACGTGAAGATACGCAGTATTTT
TRBJ1-5,few,NA,15,TRBV4-2,CASSQDYSVNQPQHF,TGTGCCAGCAGCCAAGATTATAGTGTTAATCAGCCCCAGCATTTT
TRBJ2-3,NA,NA,13,TRBV7-8,CASSLLKSDTQYF,TGTGCCAGCAGCCTATTAAAATCAGATACGCAGTATTTT
TRBJ1-2,few,NA,14,TRBV7-3,CASSLTLEGDGYTF,TGTGCCAGCAGCTTAACCCTCGAAGGAGATGGCTACACCTTC
TRBJ2-3,few,TRBD1,15,TRBV5-1,CASTVQGDSTDTQYF,TGCGCCAGCACTGTACAGGGGGATAGCACAGATACGCAGTATTTT
TRBJ2-2,many,TRBD2,16,TRBV2,CASRKGLASDTGELFF,TGTGCCAGCAGGAAGGGACTAGCGTCGGACACCGGGGAGCTGTTTTTT
TRBJ1-2,many,TRBD1,15,TRBV4-2,CASSQEWKQGDGYTF,TGTGCCAGCAGCCAAGAGTGGAAACAGGGGGATGGCTACACCTTC
TRBJ1-6,many,TRBD1,15,TRBV5-4,CASSGDRGWNSPLHF,TGTGCCAGCAGCGGGGACAGGGGGTGGAATTCACCCCTCCACTTT
TRBJ2-1,many,TRBD2,18,TRBV10-3,CATATVTGGGAVYNEQFF,TGTGCCACCGCCACCGTGACCGGCGGGGGGGCCGTCTACAATGAGCAGTTCTTC
TRBJ2-7,many,NA,16,TRBV6-1,CASSDGSLRISYEQYF,TGTGCCAGCAGTGATGGGAGCTTGAGGATCTCCTACGAGCAGTACTTC
TRBJ1-1,NA,NA,13,TRBV5-6,CASLGPWNTEAFF,TGTGCCAGCCTGGGTCCGTGGAACACTGAAGCTTTCTTT
TRBJ2-3,few,TRBD2,18,TRBV6-5,CASSYGGLAGVNTDTQYF,TGTGCCAGCAGTTACGGGGGACTAGCGGGAGTGAACACAGATACGCAGTATTTT
TRBJ2-1,few,TRBD2,13,TRBV6-2/TRBV6-3,CASSRAGVNEQFF,TGTGCCAGCAGCCGGGCGGGGGTCAATGAGCAGTTCTTC
TRBJ2-1,many,TRBD2,17,TRBV20-1,CSASPDSSGGFGNEQFF,TGCAGTGCTAGTCCCGACTCTAGCGGGGGGTTTGGGAATGAGCAGTTCTTC
TRBJ2-5,many,NA,12,TRBV6-2/TRBV6-3,CASSRTQETQYF,TGTGCCAGCAGTCGGACTCAAGAGACCCAGTACTTC
TRBJ1-2,NA,NA,12,TRBV6-2/TRBV6-3,CASSYEEYGYTF,TGTGCCAGCAGTTACGAGGAATATGGCTACACCTTC
TRBJ1-1,NA,NA,15,TRBV6-5,CASSERLILNTEAFF,TGTGCCAGCAGTGAACGCCTGATCCTGAACACTGAAGCTTTCTTT
TRBJ2-7,few,TRBD2,15,TRBV9,CASSVGLAENYEQYF,TGTGCCAGCAGCGTAGGACTAGCGGAGAACTACGAGCAGTACTTC
TRBJ1-6,NA,NA,15,TRBV11-2,CASSLGSGANSPLHF,TGTGCCAGCAGCTTAGGCTCCGGGGCTAATTCACCCCTCCACTTT
TRBJ1-2,few,TRBD1,13,TRBV5-1,CASSSDRALGYTF,TGCGCCAGCAGCTCTGACAGGGCTTTAGGCTACACCTTC
TRBJ2-5,many,NA,13,TRBV7-2,CASSITAMGTQYF,TGTGCCAGCAGCATTACAGCGATGGGGACCCAGTACTTC
TRBJ1-2,many,NA,14,TRBV7-9,CASRGQNTNYGYTF,TGTGCCAGCAGAGGACAGAATACTAACTATGGCTACACCTTC
TRBJ2-1,few,NA,14,TRBV19,CASSIRGSDNEQFF,TGTGCCAGTAGTATCCGGGGGAGTGACAATGAGCAGTTCTTC
TRBJ2-3,many,NA,14,TRBV7-8,CASSLDTSTDTQYF,TGTGCCAGCAGCTTGGACACCAGCACAGATACGCAGTATTTT
TRBJ2-7,few,TRBD1,15,TRBV5-1,CASSLLGQATYEQYF,TGCGCCAGCAGCTTGCTGGGACAGGCGACCTACGAGCAGTACTTC
TRBJ2-3,few,TRBD2,16,TRBV24-1,CATSDPIAGVTDTQYF,TGTGCCACCAGTGATCCAATCGCGGGAGTGACAGATACGCAGTATTTT
TRBJ2-7,few,TRBD2,14,TRBV3-1,CASSHAGLAYEQYF,TGTGCCAGCAGCCATGCCGGACTAGCCTACGAGCAGTACTTC
TRBJ2-3,many,NA,13,TRBV10-3,CAISDGSPDTQYF,TGTGCCATCAGTGACGGGAGTCCGGATACGCAGTATTTT
TRBJ2-5,few,NA,17,TRBV12-3/TRBV12-4,CASSRMPLGLLVETQYF,TGTGCCAGCAGCCGAATGCCCCTAGGGTTACTGGTAGAGACCCAGTACTTC
TRBJ2-3,NA,TRBD1,15,TRBV6-6,CASSTGTGGIDTQYF,TGTGCCAGCAGTACCGGGACAGGGGGTATAGATACGCAGTATTTT
TRBJ2-2,many,NA,15,TRBV5-1,CASSRDTSNTGELFF,TGCGCCAGCAGCCGGGACACCTCGAACACCGGGGAGCTGTTTTTT
TRBJ2-1,many,NA,14,TRBV9,CASSGKDSHNEQFF,TGTGCCAGCAGCGGAAAGGACAGTCACAATGAGCAGTTCTTC
TRBJ2-1,many,TRBD1,15,TRBV3-1,CASSQGLTGGGEQFF,TGTGCCAGCAGCCAAGGCCTTACAGGGGGCGGAGAGCAGTTCTTC
TRBJ2-7,many,TRBD2,15,TRBV6-2/TRBV6-3,CASRFGTSTAYEQYF,TGTGCCAGCCGATTCGGGACTAGCACAGCCTACGAGCAGTACTTC